This T cell receptor beta chain was sequenced for a study of blood T cell repertoires in COVID-19. The wider study: Both acute and convalescent COVID-19 samples were obtained from the United States, Italy and Spain. PBMCs, B-cell-depleted T cells, or T cells were the source of the cDNA or gDNA that made up the material.

All enrollees were roughly 18 to 100 years old and from around 25 US areas. Assignment of participants to cohorts was predicated upon participant-reported clinical history. V shed 2 bases, J shed 2 bases, and the junction held 7 bases outside the gene matches. This CDR3 is built from 16 residues. CDR1 SGDLS and CDR2 YYNGEE come from the germline V gene. The assay was immunoSEQ multiplex PCR, and TCRdb's table has in-frame clones only and misses some. The top ten clones hold 2.5% to 3% of a sample with about 250,000 clones, about 87% of them seen once. The sample was PBMCs or T cells enriched from blood (not recorded which). The receptor was derived from a woman between 50 and 59 years old who had recovered from COVID-19. This chain uses TRBV9 with TRBJ1-1, with 9 bases aligning to TRBD1. The CDR3 sequence is CASSVVQGAYNTEAFF. The CDR3 nucleotides read TGTGCCAGCAGCGTTGTACAGGGGGCGTATAACACTGAAGCTTTCTTT.